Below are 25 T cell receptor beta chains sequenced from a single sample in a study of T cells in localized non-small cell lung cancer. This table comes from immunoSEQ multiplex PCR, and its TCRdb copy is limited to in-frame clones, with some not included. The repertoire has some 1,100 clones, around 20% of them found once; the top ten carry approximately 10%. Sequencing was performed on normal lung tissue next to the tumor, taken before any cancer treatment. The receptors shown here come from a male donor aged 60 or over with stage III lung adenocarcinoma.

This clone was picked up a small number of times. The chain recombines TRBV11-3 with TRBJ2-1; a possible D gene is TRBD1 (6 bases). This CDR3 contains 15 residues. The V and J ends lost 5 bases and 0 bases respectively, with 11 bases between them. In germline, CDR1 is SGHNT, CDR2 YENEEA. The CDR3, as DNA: TGTGCCAGCAGCCAAGGGACATCCTCCTACAATGAGCAGTTCTTC. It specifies CASSQGTSSYNEQFF. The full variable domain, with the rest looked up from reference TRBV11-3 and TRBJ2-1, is EAGVVQSPRYKIIEKKQPVAFWCNPISGHNTLYWYLQNLGQGPELLIRYENEEAVDDSQLPKDRFSAERLKGVDSTLKIQPAELGDSAVYLCASSQGTSSYNEQFFGPGTRLTVL.

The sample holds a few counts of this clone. The CDR3 sequence: CASSWGFSSPEAFF. The CDR3 DNA reads TGTGCCAGTAGTTGGGGTTTCAGCTCCCCTGAAGCTTTCTTT. The chain joins TRBV19 to TRBJ1-1; D is unclear. Between the trimmed V and J ends, which lost 5 bases and 6 bases, there was a span of 16 bases. The CDR3 spans 14 residues. CDR1 LNHDA and CDR2 SQIVND come from the germline V gene (reference sequence).

CDR3 protein: CASSLGGTNTGELFF. In nucleotides, the CDR3 is TGTGCCAGCAGCTTAGGGGGGACGAACACCGGGGAGCTGTTTTTT. This chain uses TRBV11-3 with TRBJ2-2; D possibly uses TRBD1 or TRBD2 (5 bases each). V lost 1 base and J lost 0, with 6 bases in between. Germline CDR1 is SGHNT and CDR2 is YENEEA. CDR3 length: 15 residues.

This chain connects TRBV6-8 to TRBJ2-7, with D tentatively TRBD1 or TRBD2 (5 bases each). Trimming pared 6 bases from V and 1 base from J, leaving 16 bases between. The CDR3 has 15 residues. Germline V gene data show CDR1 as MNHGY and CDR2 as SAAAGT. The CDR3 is CASRAGTAESYEQYF. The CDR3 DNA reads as TGTGCCAGCAGAGCCGGGACGGCAGAATCCTACGAGCAGTACTTC.

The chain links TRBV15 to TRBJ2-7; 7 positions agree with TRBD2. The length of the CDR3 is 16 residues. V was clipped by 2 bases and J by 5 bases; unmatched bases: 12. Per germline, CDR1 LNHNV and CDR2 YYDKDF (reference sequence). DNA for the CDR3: TGTGCCACCAGCAGAAGGTCCGGAGCGGGGAACGACGAGCAGTACTTC. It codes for CATSRRSGAGNDEQYF. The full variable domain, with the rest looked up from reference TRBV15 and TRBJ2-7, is DAMVIQNPRYQVTQFGKPVTLSCSQTLNHNVMYWYQQKSSQAPKLLFHYYDKDFNNEADTPDNFQSRRPNTSFCFLDIRSPGLGDTAMYLCATSRRSGAGNDEQYFGPGTRLTVT.

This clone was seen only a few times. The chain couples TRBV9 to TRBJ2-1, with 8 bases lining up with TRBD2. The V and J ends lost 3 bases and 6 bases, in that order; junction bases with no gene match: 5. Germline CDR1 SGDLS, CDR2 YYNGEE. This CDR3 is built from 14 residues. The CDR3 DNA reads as TGTGCCAGCAGCGGAGGACTAGCCGCCAATGAGCAGTTCTTC. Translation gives CASSGGLAANEQFF.

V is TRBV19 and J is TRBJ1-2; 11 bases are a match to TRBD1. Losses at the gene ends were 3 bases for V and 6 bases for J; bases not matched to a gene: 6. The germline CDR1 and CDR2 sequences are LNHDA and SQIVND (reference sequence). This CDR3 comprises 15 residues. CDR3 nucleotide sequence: TGTGCCAGTAGTATGCAGGACAGGGGGCAGAATGGCTACACCTTC. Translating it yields CASSMQDRGQNGYTF. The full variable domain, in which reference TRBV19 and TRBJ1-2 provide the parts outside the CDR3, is DGGITQSPKYLFRKEGQNVTLSCEQNLNHDAMYWYRQDPGQGLRLIYYSQIVNDFQKGDIAEGYSVSREKKESFPLTVTSAQKNPTAFYLCASSMQDRGQNGYTFGSGTRLTVV.

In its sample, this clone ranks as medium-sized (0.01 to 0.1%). CDR3 amino acids: CASSLGQFGTPLHF. CDR3 sequence (DNA): TGTGCCAGCAGCCTGGGACAGTTTGGGACACCCCTCCACTTT. The V and J genes are TRBV11-3 and TRBJ1-6; TRBD1 agrees at 7 bases. Germline V lookup: CDR1 SGHNT, CDR2 YENEEA. This CDR3 has 14 amino acids. Trimming took 5 bases from V and 11 from J; bases not matched to a gene: 9.

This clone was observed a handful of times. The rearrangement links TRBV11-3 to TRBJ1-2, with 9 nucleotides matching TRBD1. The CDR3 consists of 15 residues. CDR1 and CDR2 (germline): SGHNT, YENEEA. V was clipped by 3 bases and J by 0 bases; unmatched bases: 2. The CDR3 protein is CASSFGTGPNYGYTF. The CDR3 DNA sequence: TGTGCCAGCAGCTTTGGGACAGGGCCTAACTATGGCTACACCTTC.

The CDR3 DNA reads as TGTGCCAGTAGTGGACGGACAGCGGCAGCTAACTATGGCTACACCTTC. Protein sequence: CASSGRTAAANYGYTF. The genes are TRBV19 and TRBJ1-2; D might be TRBD1 (6 bases). The length of the CDR3 is 16 residues. The V end lost 5 bases, the J end lost 0 bases, and 16 bases lay between the germline ends. Germline V gene sequence: CDR1 LNHDA, CDR2 SQIVND (reference sequence).

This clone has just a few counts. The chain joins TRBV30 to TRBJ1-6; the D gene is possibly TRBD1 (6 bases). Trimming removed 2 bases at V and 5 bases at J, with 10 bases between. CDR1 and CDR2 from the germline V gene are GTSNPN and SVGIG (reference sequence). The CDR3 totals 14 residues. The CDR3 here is CAWSKGQDNSPLHF. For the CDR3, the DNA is TGTGCCTGGAGTAAGGGACAAGATAATTCACCCCTCCACTTT.

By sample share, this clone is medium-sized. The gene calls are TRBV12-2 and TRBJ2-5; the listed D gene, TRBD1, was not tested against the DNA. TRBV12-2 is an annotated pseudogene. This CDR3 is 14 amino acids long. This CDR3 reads CASRRTGPQETQYF. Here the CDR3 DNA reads TGTGCTAGCCGAAGGACAGGGCCACAAGAGACCCAGTACTTC.

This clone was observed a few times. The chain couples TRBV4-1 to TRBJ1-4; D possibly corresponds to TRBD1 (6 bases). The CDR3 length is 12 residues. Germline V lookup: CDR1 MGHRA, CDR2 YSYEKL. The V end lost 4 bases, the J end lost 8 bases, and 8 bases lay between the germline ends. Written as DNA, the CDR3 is TGCGCCAGCAGCCTCAGGGGAGAAAAACTGTTTTTT. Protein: CASSLRGEKLFF.

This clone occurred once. The DNA for the CDR3 is TGTGCTAGTGGTTTGGTTTCTGGAAACACCATATATTTT. Amino acids: CASGLVSGNTIYF. The chain has TRBV12-5 and TRBJ1-3; the D is unclear. The germline CDR1 and CDR2 sequences are LGHNT and FRNRAP. The CDR3 covers 13 residues. V was cut by 0 bases and J by 1 base, with 1 base left in between.

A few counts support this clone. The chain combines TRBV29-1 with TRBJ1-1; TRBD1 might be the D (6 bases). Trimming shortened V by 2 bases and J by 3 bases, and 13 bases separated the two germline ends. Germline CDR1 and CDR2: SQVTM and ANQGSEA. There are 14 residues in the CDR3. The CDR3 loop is CSVERVTGDTEAFF. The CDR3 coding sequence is TGCAGCGTTGAAAGGGTGACAGGTGACACTGAAGCTTTCTTT. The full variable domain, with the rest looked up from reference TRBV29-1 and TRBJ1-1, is SAVISQKPSRDICQRGTSLTIQCQVDSQVTMMFWYRQQPGQSLTLIATANQGSEATYESGFVIDKFPISRPNLTFSTLTVSNMSPEDSSIYLCSVERVTGDTEAFFGQGTRLTVV.

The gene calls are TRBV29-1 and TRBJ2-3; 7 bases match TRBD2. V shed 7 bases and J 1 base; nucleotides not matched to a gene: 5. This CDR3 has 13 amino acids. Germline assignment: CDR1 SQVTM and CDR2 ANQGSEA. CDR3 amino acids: CSAEAGGTDTQYF. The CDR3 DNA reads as TGCAGCGCCGAGGCGGGGGGCACAGATACGCAGTATTTT.

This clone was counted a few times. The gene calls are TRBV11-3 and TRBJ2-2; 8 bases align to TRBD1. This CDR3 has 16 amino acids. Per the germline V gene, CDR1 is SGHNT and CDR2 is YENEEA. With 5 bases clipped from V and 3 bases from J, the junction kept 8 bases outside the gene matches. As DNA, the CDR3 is TGTGCCAGCAGCCGCCGGACAGGGTCTTACACCGGGGAGCTGTTTTTT. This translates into CASSRRTGSYTGELFF.

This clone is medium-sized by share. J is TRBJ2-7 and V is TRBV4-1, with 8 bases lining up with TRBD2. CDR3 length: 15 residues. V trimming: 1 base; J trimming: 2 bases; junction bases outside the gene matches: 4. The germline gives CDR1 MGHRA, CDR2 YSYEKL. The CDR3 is CASSQGRRGAYEQYF. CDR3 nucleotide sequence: TGCGCCAGCAGCCAAGGACGGCGGGGGGCCTACGAGCAGTACTTC.

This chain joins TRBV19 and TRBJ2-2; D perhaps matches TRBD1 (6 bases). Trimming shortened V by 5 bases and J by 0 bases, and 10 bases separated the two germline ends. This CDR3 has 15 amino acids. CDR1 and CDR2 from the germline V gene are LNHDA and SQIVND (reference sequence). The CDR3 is CASSWGQSNTGELFF. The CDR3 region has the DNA TGTGCCAGTAGTTGGGGACAATCGAACACCGGGGAGCTGTTTTTT.

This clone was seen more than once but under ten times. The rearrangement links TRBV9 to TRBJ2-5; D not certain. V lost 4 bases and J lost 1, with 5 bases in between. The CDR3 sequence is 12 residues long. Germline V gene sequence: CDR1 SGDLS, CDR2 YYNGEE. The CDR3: CASSTSQETQYF. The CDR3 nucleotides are TGTGCCAGCAGCACAAGCCAAGAGACCCAGTACTTC.

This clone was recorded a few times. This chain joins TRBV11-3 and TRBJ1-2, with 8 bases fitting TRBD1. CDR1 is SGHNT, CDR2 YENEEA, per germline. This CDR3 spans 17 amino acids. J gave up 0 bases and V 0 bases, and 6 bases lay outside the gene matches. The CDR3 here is CASSLEAGGLANYGYTF. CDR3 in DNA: TGTGCCAGCAGCTTAGAAGCAGGGGGCCTGGCTAACTATGGCTACACCTTC.

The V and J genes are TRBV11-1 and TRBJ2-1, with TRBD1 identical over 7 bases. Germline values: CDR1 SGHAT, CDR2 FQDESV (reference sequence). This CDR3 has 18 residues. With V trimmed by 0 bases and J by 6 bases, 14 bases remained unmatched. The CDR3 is CASSLAFDRVSRFNEQFF. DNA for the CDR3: TGTGCCAGCAGCTTAGCGTTTGACAGGGTGAGCAGATTCAATGAGCAGTTCTTC.

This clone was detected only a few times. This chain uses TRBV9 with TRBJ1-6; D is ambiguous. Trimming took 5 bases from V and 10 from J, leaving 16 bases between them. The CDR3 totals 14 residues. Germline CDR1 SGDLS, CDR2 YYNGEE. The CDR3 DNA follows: TGTGCCAGCAGGGTCACCCTTCAGAGGTCACCCCTCCACTTT. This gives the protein CASRVTLQRSPLHF.

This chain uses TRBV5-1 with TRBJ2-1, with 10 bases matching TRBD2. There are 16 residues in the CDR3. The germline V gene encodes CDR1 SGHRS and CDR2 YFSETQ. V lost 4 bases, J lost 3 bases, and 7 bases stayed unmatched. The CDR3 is CASSTRTSGVYNEQFF. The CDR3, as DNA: TGCGCCAGCAGCACTCGGACTAGCGGAGTCTACAATGAGCAGTTCTTC. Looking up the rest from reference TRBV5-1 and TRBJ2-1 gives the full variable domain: KAGVTQTPRYLIKTRGQQVTLSCSPISGHRSVSWYQQTPGQGLQFLFEYFSETQRNKGNFPGRFSGRQFSNSRSEMNVSTLELGDSALYLCASSTRTSGVYNEQFFGPGTRLTVL.

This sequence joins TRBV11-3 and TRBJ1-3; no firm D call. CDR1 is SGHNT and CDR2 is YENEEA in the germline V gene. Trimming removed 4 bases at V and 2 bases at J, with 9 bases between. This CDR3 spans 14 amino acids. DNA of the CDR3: TGTGCCAGCAGCTGGGGAAGCCCTGGAAACACCATATATTTT. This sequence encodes CASSWGSPGNTIYF.